The clone carrying this TCR beta chain came up a few times. The antigen is unknown. The data originate from a study of T cell repertoires in cytomegalovirus infection. Turning to the study itself: Peptides in the study included HLA-C-restricted and HLA-B-restricted CMV epitopes. It was the public TCR beta signatures that indicated both CMV infection and matching HLA type.

One entry per CDR3 protein, called by TCRdb with MiXCR from the reads. The sample has approximately 390,000 distinct CDR3 sequences; roughly 36% are singletons. V shed 4 bases and J 7 bases; nucleotides not matched to a gene: 8. The CDR3 has 13 residues. The germline V gene has CDR1 SQVTM and CDR2 ANQGSEA. Overall study findings and caveats: CMV carriers with the relevant HLA were identified by cumulative public TCR beta family frequency. It was HLA-C-restricted CMV-specific TCR beta clonotypes that dominated the response ex vivo.

This chain uses TRBV29-1 with TRBJ1-1, with 8 bases identical to TRBD1. The TCR was taken from a human donor in good health (CMV status not recorded). Some clones in this sample may be carry-over from other donors' samples. This sample comprised cultured PBMCs, obtained from culture after CMV antigen stimulation. CDR3 loop: CSVGARGQDEAFF. The CDR3 nucleotides are TGCAGCGTTGGTGCTCGGGGACAGGATGAAGCTTTCTTT.